This section outlines one T cell receptor beta chain sequence together with its context. This sample was included in a study of blood T cell repertoires in COVID-19. Sequencing was performed with immunoSEQ multiplex PCR; in TCRdb, only in-frame clones are kept and a portion is missing. The sample holds more than 100,000 clones, less than 90% seen once. CDR1 is WNHNN and CDR2 is SYGVQD in the germline V gene (reference sequence). The CDR3 has 14 amino acids. Trimming left V 2 bases short and J 5 bases short, with 12 bases between. The source material was PBMCs or T cells enriched from blood (not recorded which). This receptor was obtained from a woman aged 25 to 39 who had recovered from COVID-19. The gene calls are TRBV10-1 and TRBJ2-5; D ambiguous. Here the CDR3 reads CASSEPLLVETQYF. CDR3 bases: TGCGCCAGCAGTGAGCCTTTACTCGTGGAGACCCAGTACTTC.